Presented here are 2 T cell receptor beta chains from one specimen sequenced in a study of vaccination and CD4 T cells after COVID-19. The Oncomine TCR Beta short-read assay was applied to DNA of cultured CD4+ T cells. TCRdb passed the PCR reads through MiXCR, listing each CDR3 protein once. The sample yields 5,000 to 6,000 distinct CDR3 sequences, approximately 39% seen once. This sample's treatment: roughly 10-day PBMC culture with coronavirus spike peptide pools or control peptides (ViraFEST assay). The unexposed donor gave CD4+ T cells before the COVID-19 pandemic (2011-2018). Antigen specificity for these receptors is unknown. Input material: CD4+ T cells from blood, cultured in vitro. The origin of the receptors is a human donor in good health.

The chain is built from TRBV19 and TRBJ1-2, with 9 bases that match TRBD1. Germline trimming cut 3 bases from V and 5 bases from J; bases unmatched to any gene: 10. In germline, CDR1 is LNHDA, CDR2 SQIVND (reference sequence). This CDR3 contains 16 residues. CDR3 nucleotides: TGTGCCAGTAGTATTGGCCATAGGGACAGGGCTTATGGCTACACCTTC. Translation gives CASSIGHRDRAYGYTF.

This clonotype was seen a few times. The chain uses TRBV20-1 and TRBJ1-5; D gene ambiguous. Per the germline V gene, CDR1 is DFQATT and CDR2 is SNEGSKA (reference sequence). This CDR3 comprises 16 residues. With 0 bases removed from V and 5 bases from J, the gap between germline ends came to 17 bases. The CDR3 DNA follows: TGCAGTGCTAGAGATGACGGGGAAATGGGCTATCAGCCCCAGCATTTT. Translation gives CSARDDGEMGYQPQHF.